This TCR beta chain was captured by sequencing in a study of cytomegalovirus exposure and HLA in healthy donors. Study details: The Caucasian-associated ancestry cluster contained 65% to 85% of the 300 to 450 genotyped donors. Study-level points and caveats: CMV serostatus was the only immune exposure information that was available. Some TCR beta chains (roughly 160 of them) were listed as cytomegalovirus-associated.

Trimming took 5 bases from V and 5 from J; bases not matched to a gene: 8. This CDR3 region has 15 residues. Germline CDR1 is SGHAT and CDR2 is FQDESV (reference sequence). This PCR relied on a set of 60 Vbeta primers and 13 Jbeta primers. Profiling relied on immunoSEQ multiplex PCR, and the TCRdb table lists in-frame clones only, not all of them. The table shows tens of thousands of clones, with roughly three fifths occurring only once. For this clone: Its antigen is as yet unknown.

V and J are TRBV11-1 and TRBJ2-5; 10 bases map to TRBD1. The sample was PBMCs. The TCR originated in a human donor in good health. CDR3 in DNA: TGTGCCAGCAGCCACACGACAGGGGGCGCGGAGACCCAGTACTTC. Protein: CASSHTTGGAETQYF.